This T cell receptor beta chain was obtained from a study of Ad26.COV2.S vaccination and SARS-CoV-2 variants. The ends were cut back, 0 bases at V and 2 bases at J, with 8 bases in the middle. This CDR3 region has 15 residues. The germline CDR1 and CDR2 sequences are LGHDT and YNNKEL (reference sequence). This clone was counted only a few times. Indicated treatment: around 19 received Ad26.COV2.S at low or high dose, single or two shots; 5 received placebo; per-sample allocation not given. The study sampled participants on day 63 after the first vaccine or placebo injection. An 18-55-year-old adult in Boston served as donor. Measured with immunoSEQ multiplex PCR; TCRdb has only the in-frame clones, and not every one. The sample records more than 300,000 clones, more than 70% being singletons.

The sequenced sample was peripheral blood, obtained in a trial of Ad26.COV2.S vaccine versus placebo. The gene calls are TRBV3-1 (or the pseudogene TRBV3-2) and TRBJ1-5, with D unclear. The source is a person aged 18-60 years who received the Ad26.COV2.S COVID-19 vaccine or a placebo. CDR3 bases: TGTGCCAGCAGCCAAGATGGTTCCGGCAATCAGCCCCAGCATTTT. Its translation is CASSQDGSGNQPQHF.